This T cell receptor beta chain derives from a study of T-cell memory formation after mild COVID-19. In this sample, this clonotype turned up a few times. It may be a read error: a sequence one base away is much more abundant. TCRdb re-called the 5' RACE reads through MiXCR, storing one row per CDR3 protein. This sample has around 100,000 distinct CDR3 sequences, with 20% to 25% found just once. CDR1 and CDR2 from the germline V gene are MGHRA and YSYEKL. The CDR3 is 12 amino acids. The germline V and J ends were trimmed by 2 bases and 6 bases, with 8 bases remaining between them. This chain links TRBV4-1 with TRBJ2-7; possible D gene TRBD2, 7 bases. This clonotype was obtained from a man in his late teens or twenties who had mild COVID-19 (a few samples of this study predate the infection). Cell type and time point are not known. Sequenced material: PBMCs or a T cell subset sorted from them (not recorded which). CDR3 in amino acids: CASSQRGGEQYF. The CDR3 DNA is TGCGCCAGCAGCCAAAGGGGGGGCGAGCAGTACTTC.